This note documents a single T cell receptor (beta chain) sequence. Its antigen is not yet known. Qualities for individual bases were not recorded, and no much larger clone is one base off. From the cysteine through the phenylalanine, the CDR3 covers 16 amino acids. The retained sequence is limited to the CDR3, 48 bases, with the frame set at the first base. The V end loses 2 bases and the J end loses 0 bases, and a stretch of 14 bases separates them. From the germline V gene, CDR1 is SGHVS and CDR2 is FQNEAQ. Using the deep immunoSEQ assay, TCR CDR3 regions were amplified from genomic DNA by multiplex PCR. Genomic DNA extracted from each cell subset was distributed evenly over all wells of several immunoSEQ 96-well plates, and each plate served as one replicate. For sorted subsets, around 0.2 ug of genomic DNA, equivalent to some 33,000 T cell genomes, went into each replicate PCR. Purified libraries were measured with a Qubit 3.0 fluorometer, size-checked on a Bioanalyzer 2100, and measured again with the KAPA Library Quantification kit. Every immunoSEQ 96-well plate was sequenced on a dedicated single-read 150-cycle Illumina NextSeq 550 flow cell. As for how the authors treated the data: Because only junctional sequences without quality scores were contained in the immunoSEQ output, filtering matching that applied to full-length reads could not be performed. To assign V/J genes and CDR3, sequences were annotated against IMGT germline references using PyIR, a Python wrapper for IgBLAST v1.9. Reads with weak V/J assignments (E-value above 1e-6), missing CDR3, stop codons, out-of-frame junctions, or ambiguous translated residues were removed. V3J clonotypes were defined as sequences sharing an identical inferred V gene, J gene, and CDR3 amino acid sequence. The percentage overlap between two repertoires was calculated by dividing the number of shared unique clonotypes by the size of the smaller repertoire. Repertoire richness was assessed with RTK rarefaction, the Chao1 estimator, and Recon v2.1 estimates of unobserved clonotypes. Generation probabilities for all TCRbeta clonotypes obtained by the gDNA method from a few donors were computed using OLGA. TCRdb carries this immuneACCESS record with in-frame sequences only. Its versions omit some clonotypes, under half of them owing to an unresolved V gene in the studies checked, with the rest unexplained. Clonal size and the V and J genes are those of that table, whereas D and trimming came from the DNA. The sample table contains roughly 2.2 million clones; only one count was recorded for under 95% of them. Around 0.35% of the sample is in the top ten clones.

These data are taken from a study of shared clonotypes between healthy human individuals (dated by TCRdb to 2020 to 2022). The study in broad terms: A few men and a couple of women, aged 18 to 49 years, made up the cohort. Libraries were prepared and TCR repertoires were sequenced by different laboratories using diverse techniques, in order to increase sequencing depth and limit assay-specific biases. The study deeply sequenced blood TCR repertoires of about 5 healthy adults to estimate repertoire size and the extent of clonotype sharing between individuals. Per donor, three plates each were used for CD4 naive and CD4 memory, two for CD8 naive, and one for CD8 memory. Leukapheresis yielded between about 0.94 and 9 billion PBMCs per donor.

General conclusions and limits of the study: Naive subsets generally had larger estimated clonotype richness than memory subsets did. Because the study included only a small number of donors, the genetic and exposure-history diversity represented was limited. Across a few donors, around 5% of naive CD4, roughly 3.5% of naive CD8, 2.3% of memory CD4, and about 0.44% of memory CD8 clonotypes were shared. Sampling was restricted to blood, and TCR repertoires in tissues likely differ from the TCR repertoires found in blood. Higher generation probabilities were observed for clonotypes shared by all four sorted-subset donors than for non-shared clonotypes. Rarefaction of sorted-subset datasets indicated incomplete sequencing despite the large sequencing depth. Based on pairwise subsampling, the degree of clonotype sharing among donors was expected to be affected by sequencing depth.

Donors were healthy HIV-negative adults with no recently reported acute infections or vaccinations. Every donor was a Caucasian adult residing in Nashville, Tennessee, USA. CD4+ T cells were enriched through magnetic negative selection, after which naive cells were positively selected on CD45RA and the remaining negative fraction served as the memory subset. Blood was obtained by leukapheresis, after which PBMCs were separated by Ficoll-Histopaque density gradient centrifugation and cryopreserved in liquid nitrogen vapor phase. Purity and quantity of every magnetically sorted T cell population were checked by analytical flow cytometry. Genomic DNA was isolated from each sorted fraction and quantified by UV absorbance on a Nanodrop 2000c.

The sample was naive CD4+ T cells from PBMCs. The sample's cell subset or site label is to be understood as: CD45RA+ positively selected. The clonotype originates from a man between 18 and 29 years old in good health. Some clones in this sample may be carry-over from other donors' samples. Recombination linked TRBV7-8 to TRBJ2-7; the best D guess is TRBD1, with 5 bases matching. The base sequence is TGTGCCAGCAGCTTACCCCTCGACAGCTACTCCTACGAGCAGTACTTC. Protein translation: CASSLPLDSYSYEQYF. The full variable domain, completed from the reference TRBV7-8 and TRBJ2-7 proteins outside the CDR3, reads GAGVSQSPRYKVAKRGQDVALRCDPISGHVSLFWYQQALGQGPEFLTYFQNEAQLDKSGLPSDRFFAERPEGSVSTLKIQRTQQEDSAVYLCASSLPLDSYSYEQYFGPGTRLTVT.